Listed here are 20 T cell receptor beta chains from one sample, sequenced in a study of blood T cells in healthy people across ages. A sample-barcoded 5' primer and a J-beta primer mix were used in a second PCR of about 6 to 12 cycles. MiXCR, run by TCRdb on the 5' RACE reads, gives a single entry per CDR3 protein. The data show 1.5 million or so distinct CDR3 sequences, 35% to 45% seen once. Sequenced material: blood. The origin of the receptors is a young woman in good health.

This clonotype was seen many times. J is TRBJ2-1 and V is TRBV29-1; 10 nucleotides match TRBD2. J lost 4 bases, V lost 3 bases, and 6 bases had no gene match. Germline CDR1 SQVTM, CDR2 ANQGSEA. This CDR3 region has 15 residues. The CDR3: CSVDVGTSEYNEQFF. CDR3 nucleotides: TGCAGCGTTGATGTGGGGACTAGCGAATACAATGAGCAGTTCTTC.

The table lists this clonotype with a few counts. The V gene is TRBV20-1, the J gene TRBJ2-1; 15 bases are shared with TRBD2. The CDR3 consists of 14 residues. Per the germline V gene, CDR1 is DFQATT and CDR2 is SNEGSKA (reference sequence). V lost 5 bases, J lost 9 bases, and 5 bases stayed unmatched. This CDR3 reads CSARTSGRAREQFF. In DNA, the CDR3 is TGCAGTGCTCGGACTAGCGGGAGGGCCCGTGAGCAGTTCTTC.

This clonotype came up a few times. This chain joins TRBV6-5 and TRBJ1-2, with 7 bases fitting TRBD1. The CDR3 has 15 amino acids. Germline V gene sequence: CDR1 MNHEY, CDR2 SVGAGI. Trimming removed 7 bases from V and 2 bases from J; junction bases left unmatched: 10. The CDR3 nucleotides are TGTGCCAGCACTCGCCTGACAGGGACGAACTATGGCTACACCTTC. The encoded protein is CASTRLTGTNYGYTF.

The gene calls are TRBV24-1 and TRBJ2-1; TRBD2 is a possible D gene (6 bases). Germline-derived CDR1 and CDR2 are KGHDR and SFDVKD. With 5 bases removed from V and 3 bases from J, the gap between germline ends came to 13 bases. The CDR3 covers 15 residues. CDR3 protein: CATSVSRGGYNEQFF. The CDR3 coding sequence is TGTGCCACCAGTGTATCGCGGGGTGGCTACAATGAGCAGTTCTTC.

This rearrangement joins TRBV27 to TRBJ1-1, with a possible D match to TRBD1 (5 bases). The germline CDR1 and CDR2 sequences are MNHEY and SMNVEV (reference sequence). The germline V and J ends were trimmed by 5 bases and 12 bases, with 28 bases remaining between them. The CDR3 runs to 16 residues. CDR3 sequence reads: CASSPISDGARSKPFF. CDR3 DNA sequence: TGTGCCAGCAGTCCAATCTCTGACGGGGCCCGTTCGAAACCTTTCTTT.

The rearrangement links TRBV21-1 to TRBJ1-5; the listed D gene, TRBD1, was not tested against the DNA. TRBV21-1 is listed as a pseudogene. This CDR3 has 17 amino acids. This CDR3 is CASSKVCGVRGNQPRHF. For the CDR3, the DNA is TGTGCCAGCAGCAAAGTCTGTGGAGTGAGGGGAAATCAGCCCCGGCATTTT.

The chain couples TRBV7-2 to TRBJ2-1; 9 bases map to TRBD1. Looked up from germline, CDR1 is SGHTA and CDR2 is FQGNSA. The ends lost 5 bases at V and 13 bases at J; junction bases unmatched: 12. The CDR3 consists of 14 residues. CDR3 protein: CASSVNRGLETQFF. CDR3 bases: TGTGCCAGCAGCGTGAACAGGGGGCTTGAGACCCAGTTCTTC. Drawing the rest from reference TRBV7-2 and TRBJ2-1, the complete variable domain is GAGVSQSPSNKVTEKGKDVELRCDPISGHTALYWYRQSLGQGLEFLIYFQGNSAPDKSGLPSDRFSAERTGGSVSTLTIQRTQQEDSAVYLCASSVNRGLETQFFGPGTRLTVL.

This clonotype was counted between two and nine times. The V and J genes are TRBV7-2 and TRBJ1-4; D call uncertain. Germline lookup yields CDR1 SGHTA and CDR2 FQGNSA. The CDR3 extends over 17 amino acids. V lost 2 bases to trimming and J lost 4 bases, with 17 bases between them. CDR3 coding DNA: TGTGCCAGCAGCTTAAGGCCGTGGGAGGAACTTAATGAAAAACTGTTTTTT. This encodes CASSLRPWEELNEKLFF.

The chain is built from TRBV7-9 and TRBJ2-2; weak D call: TRBD1 (5 bases). The ends were cut back, 6 bases at V and 1 base at J, with 9 bases in the middle. Germline CDR1 and CDR2: SEHNR and FQNEAQ (reference sequence). This CDR3 comprises 14 residues. Here the CDR3 DNA reads TGTGCCAGCAGTTCGACAGAGAACACCGGGGAGCTGTTTTTT. This encodes CASSSTENTGELFF.

The chain recombines TRBV24-1 with TRBJ2-1, with 10 bases matching TRBD2. CDR3 size: 15 residues. After removal of 7 bases from V and 2 bases from J, the junction contained 4 bases not matched to a gene. Germline-derived CDR1 and CDR2 are KGHDR and SFDVKD. CDR3 region: CATRGAGGPYNEQFF. The CDR3 nucleotides are TGTGCCACCAGGGGAGCGGGAGGGCCCTACAATGAGCAGTTCTTC.

J is TRBJ1-2 and V is TRBV7-9, with D perhaps matching TRBD1 (5 bases). The germline V gene encodes CDR1 SEHNR and CDR2 FQNEAQ (reference sequence). The CDR3 sequence is 17 residues long. V gave up 1 base and J gave up 2 bases, with 17 bases separating them. DNA for the CDR3: TGTGCCAGCAGCTTAGGAGGGGCAGAGGGACTGAACTATGGCTACACCTTC. Translated, it gives CASSLGGAEGLNYGYTF.

The chain links TRBV12-3 or TRBV12-4 to TRBJ2-5; 7 nucleotides align to TRBD2. This CDR3 region has 13 residues. V lost 8 bases, J lost 4 bases, and 7 bases stayed unmatched. CDR3 in DNA: TGTGCCAGCGCGGGGACTACCGGAGAGACCCAGTACTTC. Translation gives CASAGTTGETQYF.

This clonotype came up a few times. The rearrangement links TRBV3-1 to TRBJ2-7; D not certain. Per the germline V gene, CDR1 is LGHDT and CDR2 is YNNKEL (reference sequence). Deletions cut 2 bases from V and 5 bases from J, with 4 bases between. This CDR3 region has 11 residues. CDR3 region: CASSQSHEQYF. For the CDR3, the DNA is TGTGCCAGCAGCCAAAGCCACGAGCAGTACTTC.

The chain joins TRBV7-9 to TRBJ2-5; D gene ambiguous. Gene TRBJ2-7 matches the end of the DNA better, so the J call may be wrong. Germline V gene lookup returns CDR1 SEHNR and CDR2 FQNEAQ (reference sequence). The CDR3 runs 13 residues. The CDR3 loop reads CASSLAAFYEQYF. CDR3 nucleotide sequence: TGTGCCAGCAGCTTAGCAGCGTTCTACGAGCAGTACTTC.

The table lists this clonotype with a few counts. The chain carries TRBV27 and TRBJ1-6; maybe TRBD1 (5 bases). The CDR3 is 17 residues long. The V end lost 5 bases, the J end lost 2 bases, and 16 bases lay between the germline ends. Per germline, CDR1 MNHEY and CDR2 SMNVEV (reference sequence). The CDR3 sequence is CASSEIPTGPYNSPLHF. CDR3 coding DNA: TGTGCCAGCAGTGAAATACCAACAGGTCCCTATAATTCACCCCTCCACTTT.

This clonotype was counted only a few times. The chain combines TRBV7-2 with TRBJ1-4, with 9 bases fitting TRBD1. CDR1 SGHTA and CDR2 FQGNSA come from the germline V gene. Germline trimming cut 0 bases from V and 1 base from J; bases unmatched to any gene: 0. This CDR3 region has 16 residues. The CDR3 is CASSLADRGTNEKLFF. The CDR3 bases are TGTGCCAGCAGCTTAGCGGACAGGGGAACTAATGAAAAACTGTTTTTT.

This clonotype was picked up a small number of times. The rearrangement links TRBV24-1 to TRBJ2-1, with a tentative D call TRBD2 (6 bases). Germline CDR1 KGHDR, CDR2 SFDVKD. The ends were cut back, 4 bases at V and 7 bases at J, with 16 bases in the middle. This CDR3 has 15 residues. In DNA, the CDR3 is TGTGCCACCAGTGAGTCCGGGAGATCCAAGAATGAGCAGTTCTTC. Protein: CATSESGRSKNEQFF.

The rearrangement joins TRBV4-3 to TRBJ2-5; D is possibly TRBD1 (5 bases). CDR1 and CDR2 (germline): LGHNA, YSLEER. The CDR3 is 15 amino acids. V gave up 0 bases and J gave up 5 bases, with 13 bases separating them. DNA of the CDR3: TGCGCCAGCAGCCAAGATAGGGGATGGGTCGAGACCCAGTACTTC. This encodes CASSQDRGWVETQYF.

The chain has TRBV29-1 and TRBJ1-5, with D perhaps TRBD1 (5 bases). CDR1 and CDR2 (germline): SQVTM, ANQGSEA. The CDR3 extends over 14 amino acids. V lost 6 bases to trimming and J lost 4 bases, with 16 bases between them. The CDR3 region is CSVRAGGQNQPQHF. DNA of the CDR3: TGCAGCGTGCGCGCAGGAGGACAAAATCAGCCCCAGCATTTT.

The CDR3, as DNA: TGTGCCAGCAGTACAGGACCAAGGGGGATTTACAATGAGCAGTACTTC. This encodes CASSTGPRGIYNEQYF. The chain carries TRBV6-6 and TRBJ2-1; D possibly corresponds to TRBD1 (6 bases). The closer fit of TRBJ2-7 to the DNA end suggests the J call may be wrong. Germline CDR1 reads MNHNY; CDR2 reads SVGAGI (reference sequence). This CDR3 spans 16 amino acids.